In its sample, the clone carrying this TCR beta chain was seen a few times. The antigen remains unidentified. These data originate in a study of identical twins. Study-wide results and caveats: Models, which agreed with sharing between unrelated individuals, nonetheless underestimated the out-of-frame TCR alpha sharing seen in monozygotic twins. Interpretation of the results relied on cross-sectional statistical analysis and not on following the same donors. The more abundant beta clonotypes in cord blood had fewer insertions, and memory repertoires did not show this.

Everyone who gave samples was a healthy Caucasian. TCRdb processed the 5' RACE reads anew with MiXCR; each CDR3 protein has one entry. This table has a few hundred thousand distinct CDR3 sequences, roughly 13% appearing once. The germline CDR1 and CDR2 sequences are DFQATT and SNEGSKA (reference sequence). This CDR3 spans 14 amino acids. V lost 6 bases, J lost 4 bases, and 18 bases lay in between. The data were also submitted as part of a second study, on yellow fever vaccine responses in identical twins.

The genes are TRBV20-1 and TRBJ1-2; the D gene is possibly TRBD1 (6 bases). Sequencing used CD4+ T cells sorted from blood. This TCR derives from a woman younger than 35 in good health. The CDR3 DNA sequence: TGCAGTGCCCTAAAGGGGGAGGACCCCTATGGCTACACCTTC. This encodes CSALKGEDPYGYTF.